This TCR beta chain was obtained from a study of cytotoxic CD8 clonotypes in ibrutinib-treated CLL. The overall study: In all, more than ten patients were relapsed/refractory, approximately 15 were treatment-naive and roughly 18 were IGHV unmutated.

Regarding this clone: Its cognate antigen is unknown.

Cryopreserved PBMCs provided 1.5 to 2 micrograms of genomic DNA for the TCR beta libraries. This table comes from immunoSEQ multiplex PCR, and its TCRdb copy is limited to in-frame clones, with some not included. Here the sample spans 65,000 to 90,000 clones, roughly 85% being singletons. Study-wide findings and caveats: Private clonotypes, not public ones, expanded at ibrutinib response.

The input for sequencing was PBMCs, taken after 24 months of ibrutinib treatment. This clonotype was obtained from a human donor with chronic lymphocytic leukemia.

The CDR3 coding sequence is TGTGCCAGCAGTTTATTAGGGCTGGCTGAAGCTTTCTTT. Protein sequence: CASSLLGLAEAFF. J is TRBJ1-1 and V is TRBV28; D ambiguous. The V gene's germline CDR1 is MDHEN and CDR2 SYDVKM. CDR3 length: 13 amino acids. V was cut by 1 base and J by 6 bases, with 9 bases left in between.